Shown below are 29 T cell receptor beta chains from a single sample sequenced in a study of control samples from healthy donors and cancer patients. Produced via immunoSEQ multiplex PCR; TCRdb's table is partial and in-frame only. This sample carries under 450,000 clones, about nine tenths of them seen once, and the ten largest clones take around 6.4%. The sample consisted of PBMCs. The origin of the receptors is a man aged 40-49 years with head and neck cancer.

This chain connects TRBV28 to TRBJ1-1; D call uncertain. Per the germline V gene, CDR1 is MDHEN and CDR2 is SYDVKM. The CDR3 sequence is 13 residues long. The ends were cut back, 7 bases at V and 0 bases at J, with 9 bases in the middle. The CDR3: CASKDNLNTEAFF. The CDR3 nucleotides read TGTGCCAGCAAAGACAACCTGAACACTGAAGCTTTCTTT.

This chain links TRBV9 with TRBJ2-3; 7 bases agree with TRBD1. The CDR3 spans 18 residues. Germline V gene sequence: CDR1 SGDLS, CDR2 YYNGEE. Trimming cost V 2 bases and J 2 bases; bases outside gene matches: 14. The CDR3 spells CASSVRDSVNSYTDTQYF. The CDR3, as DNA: TGTGCCAGCAGCGTTCGGGACAGCGTGAACTCCTACACAGATACGCAGTATTTT. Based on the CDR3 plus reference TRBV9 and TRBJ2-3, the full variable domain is DSGVTQTPKHLITATGQRVTLRCSPRSGDLSVYWYQQSLDQGLQFLIQYYNGEERAKGNILERFSAQQFPDLHSELNLSSLELGDSALYFCASSVRDSVNSYTDTQYFGPGTRLTVL.

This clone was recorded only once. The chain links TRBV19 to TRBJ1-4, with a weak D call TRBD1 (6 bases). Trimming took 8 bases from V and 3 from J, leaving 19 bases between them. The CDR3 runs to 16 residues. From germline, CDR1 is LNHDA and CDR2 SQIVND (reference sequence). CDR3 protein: CASVQYGRGANEKLFF. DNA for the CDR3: TGTGCCAGTGTCCAGTACGGCAGGGGTGCTAATGAAAAACTGTTTTTT.

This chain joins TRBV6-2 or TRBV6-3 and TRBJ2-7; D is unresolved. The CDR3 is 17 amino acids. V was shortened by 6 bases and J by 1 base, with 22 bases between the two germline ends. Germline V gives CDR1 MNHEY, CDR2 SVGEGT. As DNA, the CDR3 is TGTGCCAGCAGCCCCACTCAGGCAGGCGGACGTTCCTACGAGCAGTACTTC. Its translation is CASSPTQAGGRSYEQYF.

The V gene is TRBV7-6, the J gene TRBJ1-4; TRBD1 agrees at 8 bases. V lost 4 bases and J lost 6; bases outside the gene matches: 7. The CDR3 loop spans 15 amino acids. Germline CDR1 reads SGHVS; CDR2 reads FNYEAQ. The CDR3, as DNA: TGTGCCAGCAGCTCCCGACAGGGGACGCATGAAAAACTGTTTTTT. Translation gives CASSSRQGTHEKLFF.

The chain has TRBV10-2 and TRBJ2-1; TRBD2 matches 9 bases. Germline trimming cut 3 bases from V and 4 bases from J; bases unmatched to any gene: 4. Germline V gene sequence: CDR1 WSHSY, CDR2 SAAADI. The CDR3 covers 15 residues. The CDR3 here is CASSELAGAYNEQFF. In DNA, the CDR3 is TGCGCCAGCAGTGAATTAGCGGGAGCTTACAATGAGCAGTTCTTC.

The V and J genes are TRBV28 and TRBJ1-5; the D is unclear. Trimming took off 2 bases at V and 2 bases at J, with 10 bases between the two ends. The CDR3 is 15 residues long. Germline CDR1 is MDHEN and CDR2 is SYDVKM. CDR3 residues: CASSLEGFGNQPQHF. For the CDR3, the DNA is TGTGCCAGCAGTTTAGAAGGTTTCGGCAATCAGCCCCAGCATTTT.

The DNA of the CDR3 is TGTGCCAGCAGCTCCGGAGGGGCGGCATCCTACGAGCAGTACTTC. This codes for CASSSGGAASYEQYF. The rearrangement links TRBV6-6 to TRBJ2-7; D is possibly TRBD2 (6 bases). The germline V and J ends were trimmed by 6 bases and 1 base, with 16 bases remaining between them. The CDR3 has 15 residues. The germline V gene encodes CDR1 MNHNY and CDR2 SVGAGI (reference sequence).

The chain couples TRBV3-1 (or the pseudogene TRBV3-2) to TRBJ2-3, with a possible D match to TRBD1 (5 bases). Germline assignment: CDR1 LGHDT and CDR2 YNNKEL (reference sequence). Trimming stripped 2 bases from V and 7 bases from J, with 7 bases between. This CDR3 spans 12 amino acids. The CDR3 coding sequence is TGTGCCAGCAGCCAACAGGGAAATACGCAGTATTTT. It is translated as CASSQQGNTQYF.

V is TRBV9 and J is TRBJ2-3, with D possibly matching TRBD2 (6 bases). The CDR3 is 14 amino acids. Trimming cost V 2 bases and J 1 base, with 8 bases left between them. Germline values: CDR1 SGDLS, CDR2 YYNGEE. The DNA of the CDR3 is TGTGCCAGCAGCGTGGCTAGCGGCACAGATACGCAGTATTTT. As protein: CASSVASGTDTQYF. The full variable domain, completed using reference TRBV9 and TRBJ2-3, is DSGVTQTPKHLITATGQRVTLRCSPRSGDLSVYWYQQSLDQGLQFLIQYYNGEERAKGNILERFSAQQFPDLHSELNLSSLELGDSALYFCASSVASGTDTQYFGPGTRLTVL.

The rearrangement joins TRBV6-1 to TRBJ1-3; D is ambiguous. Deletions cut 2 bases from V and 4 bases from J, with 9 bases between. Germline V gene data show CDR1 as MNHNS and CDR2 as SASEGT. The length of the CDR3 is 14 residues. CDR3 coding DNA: TGTGCCAGCAGTGAAAGGATGTGGGGAAACACCATATATTTT. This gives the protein CASSERMWGNTIYF.

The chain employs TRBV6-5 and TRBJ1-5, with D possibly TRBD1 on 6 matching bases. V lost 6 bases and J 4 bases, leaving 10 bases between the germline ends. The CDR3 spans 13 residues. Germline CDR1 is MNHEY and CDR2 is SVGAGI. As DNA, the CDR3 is TGTGCCAGCAGGGGACACATTAATCAGCCCCAGCATTTT. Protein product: CASRGHINQPQHF.

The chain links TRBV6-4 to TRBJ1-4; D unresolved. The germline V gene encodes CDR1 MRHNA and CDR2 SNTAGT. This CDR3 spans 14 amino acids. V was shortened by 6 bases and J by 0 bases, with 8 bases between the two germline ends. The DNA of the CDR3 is TGTGCCAGCAGGCCTACAGCAACTAATGAAAAACTGTTTTTT. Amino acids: CASRPTATNEKLFF.

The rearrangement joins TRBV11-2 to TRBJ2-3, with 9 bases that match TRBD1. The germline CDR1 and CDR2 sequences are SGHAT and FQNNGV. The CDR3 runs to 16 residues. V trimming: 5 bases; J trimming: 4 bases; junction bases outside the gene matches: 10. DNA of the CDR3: TGTGCCAGCAGCCTCCTTCCGGACAGGGGAGCAGATACGCAGTATTTT. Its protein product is CASSLLPDRGADTQYF.

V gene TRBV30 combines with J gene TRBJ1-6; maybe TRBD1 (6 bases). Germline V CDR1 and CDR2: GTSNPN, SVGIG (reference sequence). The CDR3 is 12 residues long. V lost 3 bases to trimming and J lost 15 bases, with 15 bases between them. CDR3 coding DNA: TGTGCCTGGAGGGACAGCGGCCATGGCCTCCACTTT. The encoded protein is CAWRDSGHGLHF.

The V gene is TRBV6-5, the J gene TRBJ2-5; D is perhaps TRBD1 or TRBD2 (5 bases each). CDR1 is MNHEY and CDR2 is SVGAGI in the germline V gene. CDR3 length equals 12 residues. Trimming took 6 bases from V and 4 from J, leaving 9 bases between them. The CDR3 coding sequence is TGTGCCAGCAGGGGACCGGGAGAGACCCAGTACTTC. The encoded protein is CASRGPGETQYF.

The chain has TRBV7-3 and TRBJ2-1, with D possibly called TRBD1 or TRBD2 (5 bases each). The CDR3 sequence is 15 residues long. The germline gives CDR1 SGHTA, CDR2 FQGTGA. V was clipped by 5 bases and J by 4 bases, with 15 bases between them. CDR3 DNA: TGTGCCAGCAGCCCCAATGGGGGAGAGTACAATGAGCAGTTCTTC. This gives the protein CASSPNGGEYNEQFF.

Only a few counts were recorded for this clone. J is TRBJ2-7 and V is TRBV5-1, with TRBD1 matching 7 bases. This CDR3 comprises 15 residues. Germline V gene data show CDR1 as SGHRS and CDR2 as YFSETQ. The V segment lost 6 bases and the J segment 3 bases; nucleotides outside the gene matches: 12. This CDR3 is CASNPSGQAIYEQYF. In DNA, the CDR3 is TGCGCCAGCAACCCCTCCGGACAGGCGATCTACGAGCAGTACTTC.

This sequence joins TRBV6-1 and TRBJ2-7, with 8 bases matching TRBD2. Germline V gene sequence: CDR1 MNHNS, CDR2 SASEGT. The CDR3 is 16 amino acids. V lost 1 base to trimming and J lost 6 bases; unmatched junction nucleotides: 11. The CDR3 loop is CASSEVGSSGEIEQYF. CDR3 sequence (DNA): TGTGCCAGCAGTGAAGTCGGGAGTAGCGGGGAAATCGAGCAGTACTTC.

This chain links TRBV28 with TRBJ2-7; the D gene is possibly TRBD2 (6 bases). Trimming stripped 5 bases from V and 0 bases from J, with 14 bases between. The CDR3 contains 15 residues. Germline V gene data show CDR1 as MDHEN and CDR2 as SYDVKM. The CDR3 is CASSLPGLSSYEQYF. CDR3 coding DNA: TGTGCCAGCAGTCTTCCGGGACTGTCCTCCTACGAGCAGTACTTC.

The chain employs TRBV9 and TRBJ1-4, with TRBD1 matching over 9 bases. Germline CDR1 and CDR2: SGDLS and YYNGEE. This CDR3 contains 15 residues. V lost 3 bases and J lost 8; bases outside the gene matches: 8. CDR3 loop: CASSAGTGRSEKLFF. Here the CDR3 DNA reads TGTGCCAGCAGCGCCGGGACAGGGAGGTCGGAAAAACTGTTTTTT. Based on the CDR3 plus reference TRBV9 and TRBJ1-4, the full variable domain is DSGVTQTPKHLITATGQRVTLRCSPRSGDLSVYWYQQSLDQGLQFLIQYYNGEERAKGNILERFSAQQFPDLHSELNLSSLELGDSALYFCASSAGTGRSEKLFFGSGTQLSVL.

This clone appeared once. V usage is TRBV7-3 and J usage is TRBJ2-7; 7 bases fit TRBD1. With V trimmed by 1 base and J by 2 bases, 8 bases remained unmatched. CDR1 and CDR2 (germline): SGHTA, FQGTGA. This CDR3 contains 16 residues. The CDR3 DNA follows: TGTGCCAGCAGCTTAAGAGGGGGCTCGTCGGCCTACGAGCAGTACTTC. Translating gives CASSLRGGSSAYEQYF.

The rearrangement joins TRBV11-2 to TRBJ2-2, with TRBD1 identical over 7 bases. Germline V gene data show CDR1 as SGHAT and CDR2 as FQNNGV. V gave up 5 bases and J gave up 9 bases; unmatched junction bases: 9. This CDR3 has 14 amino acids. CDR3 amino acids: CASSAITGARELFF. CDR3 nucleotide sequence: TGTGCCAGCAGCGCAATAACAGGGGCCAGGGAGCTGTTTTTT.

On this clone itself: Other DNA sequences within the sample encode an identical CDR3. The CDR3 spells CASSIGGNTEAFF. The CDR3 region has the DNA TGTGCCAGTAGTATTGGCGGGAACACTGAAGCTTTCTTT. The chain links TRBV19 to TRBJ1-1; D is unresolved. V gave up 3 bases and J gave up 1 base, with 6 bases separating them. Germline V gene data show CDR1 as LNHDA and CDR2 as SQIVND (reference sequence). The CDR3 spans 13 residues.

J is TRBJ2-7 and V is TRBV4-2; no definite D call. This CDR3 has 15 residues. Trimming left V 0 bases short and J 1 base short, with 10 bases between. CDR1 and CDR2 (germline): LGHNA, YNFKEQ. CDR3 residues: CASSQDGHVSYEQYF. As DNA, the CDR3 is TGTGCCAGCAGCCAAGATGGTCACGTTTCCTACGAGCAGTACTTC.

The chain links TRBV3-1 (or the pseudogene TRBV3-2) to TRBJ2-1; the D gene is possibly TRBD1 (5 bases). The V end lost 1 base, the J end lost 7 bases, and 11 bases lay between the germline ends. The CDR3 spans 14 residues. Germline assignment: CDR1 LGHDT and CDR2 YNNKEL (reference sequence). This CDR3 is CASSQGQSRNEQFF. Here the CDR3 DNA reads TGTGCCAGCAGCCAAGGACAGAGCAGGAATGAGCAGTTCTTC.

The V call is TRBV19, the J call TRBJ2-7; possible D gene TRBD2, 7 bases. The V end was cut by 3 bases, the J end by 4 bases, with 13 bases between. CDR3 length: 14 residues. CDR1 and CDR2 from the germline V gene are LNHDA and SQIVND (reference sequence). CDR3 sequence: CASSIGGALYEQYF. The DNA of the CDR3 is TGTGCCAGTAGTATTGGGGGGGCCTTGTACGAGCAGTACTTC.

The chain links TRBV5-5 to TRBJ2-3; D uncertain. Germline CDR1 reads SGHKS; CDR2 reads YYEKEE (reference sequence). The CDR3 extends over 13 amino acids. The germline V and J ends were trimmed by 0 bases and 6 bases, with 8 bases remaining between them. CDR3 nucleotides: TGTGCCAGCAGCTTGGGGGATCGGGATACGCAGTATTTT. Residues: CASSLGDRDTQYF.

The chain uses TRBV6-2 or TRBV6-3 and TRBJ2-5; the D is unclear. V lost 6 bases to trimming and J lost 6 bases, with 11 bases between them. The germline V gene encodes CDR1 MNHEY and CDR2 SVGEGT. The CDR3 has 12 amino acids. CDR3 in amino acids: CASSTPAKTQYF. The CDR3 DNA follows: TGTGCCAGCAGCACACCCGCCAAGACCCAGTACTTC.